This T cell receptor (beta chain) comes out of a study of blood T cell repertoires in COVID-19. Methods used by the authors: Scientists estimated how many nucleated cells there were by amplifying reference gene primers. Sequencing used immunoSEQ multiplex PCR; TCRdb keeps in-frame clones, though not all of them. V and J calls and clone size are as listed in that table; D and trimming were resolved from the DNA. This table holds some 120,000 clones, around 89% found once. Germline V CDR1 and CDR2: LNHNV, YYDKDF (reference sequence). The CDR3 consists of 14 residues. J gave up 4 bases and V 9 bases, and 9 bases lay outside the gene matches.

Sequenced sample: peripheral blood. This TCR derives from a man aged 50-59 years with acute or convalescent COVID-19. The rearrangement links TRBV15 to TRBJ2-3; 8 bases agree with TRBD1. CDR3 DNA: TGTGCCACACGAAACCCACAGGGGGCAGATACGCAGTATTTT. Translated, it gives CATRNPQGADTQYF.